What follows are 20 T cell receptor beta chains derived from one specimen sequenced in a study of healthy donors' naive CD4 and CD8 T cells. TCR libraries were built from approximately 520 ng of total RNA by linear amplification. TCRdb redid the calling of the reads with MiXCR, one entry per CDR3 protein. There are about 200,000 distinct CDR3 sequences in the sample; around 74% occur only once, and roughly 2.4% lies in the top ten. Sample: naive CD4+ and CD8+ T cells sorted from blood, pooled from several donors. The receptors derive from a pool of human donors in good health; the sample pools cells from several healthy donors.

The rearrangement links TRBV19 to TRBJ1-1; 7 bases agree with TRBD1. CDR3 size: 15 residues. CDR1 is LNHDA, CDR2 SQIVND, per germline (reference sequence). The V and J ends lost 4 bases and 0 bases, in that order; junction bases with no gene match: 5. The CDR3 sequence is CASSRRDSLNTEAFF. In DNA form, the CDR3 reads TGTGCCAGTAGTAGAAGGGACAGCTTGAACACTGAAGCTTTCTTT.

The chain carries TRBV6-2 or TRBV6-3 and TRBJ2-7, with D possibly being TRBD2 (7 bases). The V gene lost 6 bases and the J gene lost 7 bases, with 19 bases spanning the gap. This CDR3 region has 14 residues. CDR1 MNHEY and CDR2 SVGEGT come from the germline V gene. CDR3: CASSRDGGLSEQYF. In nucleotides, the CDR3 is TGTGCCAGCAGCCGTGACGGGGGGCTGAGTGAGCAGTACTTC.

This clonotype was detected once. The genes are TRBV6-1 and TRBJ1-2; D is ambiguous. The CDR3 spans 12 residues. The ends were cut back, 5 bases at V and 8 bases at J, with 12 bases in the middle. Per the germline V gene, CDR1 is MNHNS and CDR2 is SASEGT. The CDR3 DNA reads as TGTGCCAGCAGTTACCCGGGATACGGCTACACCTTC. As protein: CASSYPGYGYTF.

This clonotype was seen a handful of times. The CDR3: CASSSRQNYGYTF. CDR3 bases: TGTGCCAGCTCATCCCGACAGAACTATGGCTACACCTTC. This chain connects TRBV18 to TRBJ1-2, with a possible D match to TRBD1 (5 bases). Germline loops: CDR1 KGHSH, CDR2 LQKENI. The CDR3 runs to 13 residues. V lost 5 bases and J lost 2, with 9 bases in between.

This sequence joins TRBV11-2 and TRBJ2-3; a weak D match, TRBD1 (6 bases). This CDR3 has 12 residues. Germline V CDR1 and CDR2: SGHAT, FQNNGV. Deletions cut 5 bases from V and 8 bases from J, with 11 bases between. CDR3 residues: CASSERGGTQYF. The CDR3 DNA sequence: TGTGCCAGCAGCGAGCGAGGGGGTACGCAGTATTTT.

The V call is TRBV6-1, the J call TRBJ2-7, with D uncertain. The CDR3 contains 14 residues. The V end lost 2 bases, the J end lost 0 bases, and 8 bases lay between the germline ends. Germline V gene sequence: CDR1 MNHNS, CDR2 SASEGT. The CDR3 loop reads CASSEPGHSYEQYF. CDR3 nucleotides: TGTGCCAGCAGTGAACCGGGCCACTCCTACGAGCAGTACTTC.

The J gene is TRBJ2-1, the V gene TRBV14; 7 bases match TRBD1. CDR1 and CDR2 (germline): SGHDN, FVKESK. The CDR3 has 18 residues. The junction had 11 bases not matched to a gene; V was cut back by 1 base and J by 2 bases. The chain's CDR3 is CASSQGAPWGQTYNEQFF. Here the CDR3 DNA reads TGTGCCAGCAGCCAAGGAGCACCCTGGGGACAGACCTACAATGAGCAGTTCTTC. Combining the CDR3 with reference TRBV14 and TRBJ2-1 gives the whole variable domain EAGVTQFPSHSVIEKGQTVTLRCDPISGHDNLYWYRRVMGKEIKFLLHFVKESKQDESGMPNNRFLAERTGGTYSTLKVQPAELEDSGVYFCASSQGAPWGQTYNEQFFGPGTRLTVL.

The rearrangement uses TRBV12-3 or TRBV12-4 and TRBJ2-1, with 12 bases aligning to TRBD2. The CDR3 sequence is 14 residues long. The ends lost 5 bases at V and 9 bases at J; junction bases unmatched: 5. CDR3 protein: CASSLLAGGGEQFF. CDR3 in DNA: TGTGCCAGCAGTCTACTAGCGGGGGGTGGTGAGCAGTTCTTC.

The CDR3 bases are TGTGCCACCAGTGACCGGCGACAGGGATCCACAGATACGCAGTATTTT. This gives the protein CATSDRRQGSTDTQYF. The chain carries TRBV24-1 and TRBJ2-3, with TRBD1 matching 7 bases. Germline V gene data show CDR1 as KGHDR and CDR2 as SFDVKD. The CDR3 contains 16 residues. The V gene end was trimmed by 4 bases and the J gene end by 2 bases; junction bases not matched to a gene: 8.

The chain has TRBV5-1 and TRBJ2-1, with D tentatively TRBD1 or TRBD2 (7 bases each). V was cut by 4 bases and J by 7 bases, with 15 bases left in between. The CDR3 contains 14 residues. CDR1 and CDR2 from the germline V gene are SGHRS and YFSETQ. CDR3 sequence (DNA): TGCGCCAGCAGCGACAGGGCCGGGGGGAATGAGCAGTTCTTC. Protein sequence: CASSDRAGGNEQFF.

The chain is built from TRBV29-1 and TRBJ2-7; D could derive from TRBD1 or TRBD2 (5 bases each). This CDR3 has 13 residues. V gave up 6 bases and J gave up 4 bases, with 16 bases separating them. Germline CDR1 SQVTM, CDR2 ANQGSEA. The CDR3 loop reads CSVHPGKGYEQYF. CDR3 nucleotides: TGCAGCGTACACCCCGGGAAGGGGTACGAGCAGTACTTC.

J is TRBJ2-6 and V is TRBV29-1; D remains ambiguous. The CDR3 runs 17 residues. V was clipped by 5 bases and J by 1 base, with 18 bases between them. Germline V gene sequence: CDR1 SQVTM, CDR2 ANQGSEA. CDR3 sequence (DNA): TGCAGCGTTCCACAGAACCCTACACAGTCTGGGGCCAACGTCCTGACTTTC. Its translation is CSVPQNPTQSGANVLTF.

The CDR3 nucleotides read TGCAGCGTCTACAGGACGCGTGGCTACACCTTC. Amino acid sequence: CSVYRTRGYTF. This rearrangement joins TRBV29-1 to TRBJ1-2, with D possibly matching TRBD1 (5 bases). V lost 6 bases, J lost 7 bases, and 12 bases lay in between. This CDR3 region has 11 residues. Germline-derived CDR1 and CDR2 are SQVTM and ANQGSEA.

This sequence joins TRBV6-5 and TRBJ1-3; D is unresolved. The germline CDR1 and CDR2 sequences are MNHEY and SVGAGI. Trimming left V 4 bases short and J 0 bases short, with 10 bases between. The CDR3 sequence is 15 residues long. The CDR3 here is CASSFDGVSGNTIYF. CDR3 in DNA: TGTGCCAGCAGTTTCGACGGCGTCTCTGGAAACACCATATATTTT.

The sample holds a few counts of this clonotype. The V gene is TRBV11-2, the J gene TRBJ1-1, with D perhaps TRBD1 (6 bases). CDR3 length: 15 amino acids. Germline V gene data show CDR1 as SGHAT and CDR2 as FQNNGV. V was shortened by 5 bases and J by 0 bases, with 13 bases between the two germline ends. The CDR3 spells CASSRPGAMNTEAFF. In nucleotides, the CDR3 is TGTGCCAGCAGCAGACCGGGGGCCATGAACACTGAAGCTTTCTTT.

This clonotype was recorded only once. The gene calls are TRBV19 and TRBJ1-2; no clear D gene. The CDR3 is made up of 15 amino acids. Per the germline V gene, CDR1 is LNHDA and CDR2 is SQIVND (reference sequence). Trimming removed 3 bases from V and 2 bases from J, with 13 bases in between. The CDR3 nucleotides are TGTGCCAGTAGTATGTTTATCGTGCAAAACTATGGCTACACCTTC. This translates into CASSMFIVQNYGYTF. Together with reference TRBV19 and TRBJ1-2, the CDR3 gives the full variable domain: DGGITQSPKYLFRKEGQNVTLSCEQNLNHDAMYWYRQDPGQGLRLIYYSQIVNDFQKGDIAEGYSVSREKKESFPLTVTSAQKNPTAFYLCASSMFIVQNYGYTFGSGTRLTVV.

The V and J genes are TRBV6-1 and TRBJ1-3; D may be TRBD1 (5 bases). CDR3 length: 14 residues. The V and J ends lost 3 bases and 4 bases respectively, with 10 bases between them. The germline V gene has CDR1 MNHNS and CDR2 SASEGT. CDR3 DNA sequence: TGTGCCAGCAGTGATGGGCCAGGGGGAAACACCATATATTTT. This codes for CASSDGPGGNTIYF.

The gene calls are TRBV20-1 and TRBJ2-5, with D perhaps TRBD1 (7 bases). V was trimmed by 1 base and J by 5 bases, leaving 17 bases between them. Germline CDR1 and CDR2: DFQATT and SNEGSKA (reference sequence). The CDR3 has 15 residues. The chain's CDR3 is CSARVVGGGVETQYF. DNA of the CDR3: TGCAGTGCTAGAGTGGTAGGAGGGGGCGTGGAGACCCAGTACTTC.

The chain couples TRBV11-2 to TRBJ1-2; no reliable D call. Germline V gene lookup returns CDR1 SGHAT and CDR2 FQNNGV. This CDR3 region has 15 residues. V lost 4 bases to trimming and J lost 7 bases, with 19 bases between them. The CDR3 reads CASSSIVGIEGGYTF. CDR3 coding DNA: TGTGCCAGCAGCTCGATCGTTGGGATAGAGGGTGGCTACACCTTC.

The chain's CDR3 is CSANLGLGGNEQYF. The CDR3 DNA reads as TGCAGTGCTAACTTGGGATTAGGAGGTAACGAGCAGTACTTC. The rearrangement links TRBV20-1 to TRBJ2-7, with D possibly being TRBD2 (5 bases). The CDR3 loop spans 14 amino acids. Germline V lookup: CDR1 DFQATT, CDR2 SNEGSKA (reference sequence). Trimming removed 4 bases from V and 5 bases from J, with 18 bases in between.